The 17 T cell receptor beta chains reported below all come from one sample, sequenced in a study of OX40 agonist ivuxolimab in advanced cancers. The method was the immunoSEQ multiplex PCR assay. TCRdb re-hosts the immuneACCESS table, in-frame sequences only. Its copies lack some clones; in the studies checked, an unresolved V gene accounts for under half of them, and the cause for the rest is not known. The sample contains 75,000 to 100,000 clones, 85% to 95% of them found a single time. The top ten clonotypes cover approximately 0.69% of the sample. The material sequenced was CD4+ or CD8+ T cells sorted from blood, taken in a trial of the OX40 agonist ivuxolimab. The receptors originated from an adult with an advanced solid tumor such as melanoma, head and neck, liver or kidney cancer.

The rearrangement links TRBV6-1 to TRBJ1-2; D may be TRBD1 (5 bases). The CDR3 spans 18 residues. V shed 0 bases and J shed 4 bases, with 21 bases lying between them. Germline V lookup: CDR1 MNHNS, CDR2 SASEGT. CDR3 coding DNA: TGTGCCAGCAGTGAAGCAAGGGCCCCCTGGGGCCCCTCCTATGGCTACACCTTC. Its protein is CASSEARAPWGPSYGYTF.

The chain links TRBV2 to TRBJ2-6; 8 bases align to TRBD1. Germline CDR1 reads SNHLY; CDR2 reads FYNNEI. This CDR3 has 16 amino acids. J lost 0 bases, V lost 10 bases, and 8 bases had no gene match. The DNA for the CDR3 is TGTGCCAAAGGGACAGGTTCCTTCTCTGGGGCCAACGTCCTGACTTTC. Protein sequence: CAKGTGSFSGANVLTF.

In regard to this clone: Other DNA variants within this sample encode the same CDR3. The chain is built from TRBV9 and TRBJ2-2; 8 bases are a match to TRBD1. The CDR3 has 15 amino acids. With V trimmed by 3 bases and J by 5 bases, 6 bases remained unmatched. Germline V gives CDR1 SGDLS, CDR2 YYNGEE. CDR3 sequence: CASSGGQGRTGELFF. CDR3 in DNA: TGTGCCAGCAGCGGCGGACAGGGTCGGACCGGGGAGCTGTTTTTT.

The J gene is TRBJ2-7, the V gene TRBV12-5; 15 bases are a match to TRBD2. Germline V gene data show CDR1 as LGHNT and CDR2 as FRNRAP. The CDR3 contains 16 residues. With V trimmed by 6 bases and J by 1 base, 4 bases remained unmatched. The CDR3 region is CASGFGLAGGSYEQYF. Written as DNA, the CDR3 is TGTGCTAGTGGCTTCGGACTAGCGGGAGGGTCCTACGAGCAGTACTTC.

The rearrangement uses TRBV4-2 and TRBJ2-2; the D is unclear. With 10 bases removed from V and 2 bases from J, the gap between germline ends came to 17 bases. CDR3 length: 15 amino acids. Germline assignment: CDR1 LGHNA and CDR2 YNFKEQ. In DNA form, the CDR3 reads TGTGCCACCGGTTTGGGCAGAATAAACACCGGGGAGCTGTTTTTT. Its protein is CATGLGRINTGELFF.

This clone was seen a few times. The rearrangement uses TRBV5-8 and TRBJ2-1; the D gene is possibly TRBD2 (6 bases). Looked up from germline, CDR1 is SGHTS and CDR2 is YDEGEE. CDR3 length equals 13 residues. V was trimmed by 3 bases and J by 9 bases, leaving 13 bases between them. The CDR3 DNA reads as TGTGCCAGCAGCTGGCGGAGGGATGCTGAGCAGTTCTTC. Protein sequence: CASSWRRDAEQFF.

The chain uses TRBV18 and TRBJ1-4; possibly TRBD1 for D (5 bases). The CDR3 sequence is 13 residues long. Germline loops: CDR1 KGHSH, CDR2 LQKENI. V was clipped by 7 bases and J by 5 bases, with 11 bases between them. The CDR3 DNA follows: TGTGCCAGCTACCGGGGGTCAAATGAAAAACTGTTTTTT. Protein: CASYRGSNEKLFF.

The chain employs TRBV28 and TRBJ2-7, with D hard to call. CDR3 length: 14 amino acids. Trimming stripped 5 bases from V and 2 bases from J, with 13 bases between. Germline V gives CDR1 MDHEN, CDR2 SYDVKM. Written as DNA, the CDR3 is TGTGCCAGCAGTCCTGAGGCACCAACCTACGAGCAGTACTTC. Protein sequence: CASSPEAPTYEQYF.

The CDR3, as DNA: TGCGCCAGCAGCCGAGAGGGGATAGGTTACGAGCAGTACTTC. This translates into CASSREGIGYEQYF. The J gene is TRBJ2-7, the V gene TRBV5-1; TRBD1 or TRBD2 may be the D gene (5 bases each). V was pared by 4 bases and J by 4 bases, with 15 bases between. The length of the CDR3 is 14 residues. Germline V gives CDR1 SGHRS, CDR2 YFSETQ.

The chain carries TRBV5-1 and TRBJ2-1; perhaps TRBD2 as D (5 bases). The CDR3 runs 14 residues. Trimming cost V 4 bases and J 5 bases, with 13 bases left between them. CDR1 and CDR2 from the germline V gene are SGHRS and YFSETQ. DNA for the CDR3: TGCGCCAGCAGCGGACTGGCGAGAAACAATGAGCAGTTCTTC. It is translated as CASSGLARNNEQFF.

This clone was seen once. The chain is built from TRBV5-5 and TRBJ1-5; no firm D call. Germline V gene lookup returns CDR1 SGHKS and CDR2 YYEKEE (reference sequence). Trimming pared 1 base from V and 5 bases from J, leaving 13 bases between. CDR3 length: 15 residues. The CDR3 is CASSLLFGRDQPQHF. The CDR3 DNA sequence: TGTGCCAGCAGCTTGCTTTTCGGCCGAGATCAGCCCCAGCATTTT.

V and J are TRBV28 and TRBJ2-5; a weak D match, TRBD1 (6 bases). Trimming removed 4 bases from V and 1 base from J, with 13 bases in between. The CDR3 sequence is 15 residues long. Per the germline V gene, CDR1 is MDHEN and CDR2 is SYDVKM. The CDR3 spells CASSYNQGRQETQYF. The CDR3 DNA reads TGTGCCAGCAGTTACAATCAGGGGCGCCAAGAGACCCAGTACTTC.

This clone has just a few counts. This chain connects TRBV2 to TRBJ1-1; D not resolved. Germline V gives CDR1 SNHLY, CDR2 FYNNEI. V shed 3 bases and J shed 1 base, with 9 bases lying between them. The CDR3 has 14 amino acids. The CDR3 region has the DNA TGTGCCAGCAGTGATTGGCTCAGGAACACTGAAGCTTTCTTT. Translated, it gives CASSDWLRNTEAFF.

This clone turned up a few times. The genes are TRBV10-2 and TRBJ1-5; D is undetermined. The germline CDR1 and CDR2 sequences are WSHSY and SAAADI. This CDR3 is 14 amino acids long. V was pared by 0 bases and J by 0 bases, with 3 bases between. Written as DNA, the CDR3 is TGCGCCAGCAGTGAGTCCCATAGCAATCAGCCCCAGCATTTT. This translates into CASSESHSNQPQHF.

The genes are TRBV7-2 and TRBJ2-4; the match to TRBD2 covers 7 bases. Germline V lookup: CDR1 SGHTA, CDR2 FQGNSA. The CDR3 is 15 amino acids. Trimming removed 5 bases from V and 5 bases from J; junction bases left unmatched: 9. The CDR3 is CASSRQTSRENIQYF. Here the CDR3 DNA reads TGTGCCAGCAGCCGGCAGACTAGCCGAGAAAACATTCAGTACTTC.

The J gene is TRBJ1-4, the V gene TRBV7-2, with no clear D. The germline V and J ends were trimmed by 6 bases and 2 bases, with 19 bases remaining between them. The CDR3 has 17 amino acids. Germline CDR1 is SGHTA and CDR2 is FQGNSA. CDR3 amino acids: CASSLVASELTNEKLFF. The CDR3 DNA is TGTGCCAGCAGTCTAGTGGCATCGGAGTTGACTAATGAAAAACTGTTTTTT. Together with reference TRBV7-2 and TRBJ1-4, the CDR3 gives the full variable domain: GAGVSQSPSNKVTEKGKDVELRCDPISGHTALYWYRQSLGQGLEFLIYFQGNSAPDKSGLPSDRFSAERTGGSVSTLTIQRTQQEDSAVYLCASSLVASELTNEKLFFGSGTQLSVL.

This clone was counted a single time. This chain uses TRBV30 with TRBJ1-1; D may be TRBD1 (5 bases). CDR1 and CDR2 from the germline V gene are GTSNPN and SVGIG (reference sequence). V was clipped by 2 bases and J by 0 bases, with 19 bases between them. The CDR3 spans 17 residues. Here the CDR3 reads CAWSQGLGGPMNTEAFF. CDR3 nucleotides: TGTGCCTGGAGTCAAGGGTTGGGGGGTCCCATGAACACTGAAGCTTTCTTT. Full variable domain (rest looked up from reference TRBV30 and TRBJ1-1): SQTIHQWPATLVQPVGSPLSLECTVEGTSNPNLYWYRQAAGRGLQLLFYSVGIGQISSEVPQNLSASRPQDRQFILSSKKLLLSDSGFYLCAWSQGLGGPMNTEAFFGQGTRLTVV.